A selection of T cell receptor beta chains follows, all from one sample in a study of Graves' ophthalmopathy and Graves' hyperthyroidism. TCRdb re-analysed the multiplex PCR reads in MiXCR, keeping a single row per CDR3 protein. The table lists about 380,000 distinct CDR3 sequences, just over 15% of them singletons, with about 7% in the top ten. Sequenced: peripheral blood. These receptors originate from a young woman with stable Graves' hyperthyroidism. Both conserved end residues are part of each CDR3. The order of the fields is J gene, V gene, CDR3 protein.

TRBJ1-2 TRBV4-1 CASSAPGQGHYGYTF
TRBJ1-2 TRBV6-1 CASSEVKTYGYTF
TRBJ1-2 TRBV5-1 CASSLNPPQGLNYGYTF
TRBJ2-5 TRBV28 CASSIARGAQTQYF
TRBJ2-2 TRBV5-1 CASSWSTSVRTGELFF
TRBJ1-5 TRBV3-1 CASSQGFGGSNQPQHF
TRBJ2-4 TRBV7-8 CASSSQRGGTNIQYF
TRBJ1-1 TRBV9 CASSGVGDTEAFF
TRBJ1-5 TRBV6-2/TRBV6-3 CAGTAGPQHF
TRBJ2-6 TRBV12-3/TRBV12-4 CASSPSRSSGANVLTF
TRBJ1-5 TRBV7-2 CASSIRQEPQPQHF
TRBJ2-5 TRBV12-5 CASGLLGLTQGTQYF
TRBJ1-1 TRBV12-3/TRBV12-4 CASIYSGTSTEAFF
TRBJ1-2 TRBV9 CASSALTHNYGYTF
TRBJ1-2 TRBV4-2 CASSRDGGPRDGYTF
TRBJ1-1 TRBV5-1 CASSSGQGSPEAFF
TRBJ1-2 TRBV4-2 CASSQETTGSYGYTF
TRBJ2-2 TRBV19 CASSIQGTNTGELFF
TRBJ1-2 TRBV5-1 CASSYGQGERYGYTF
TRBJ1-2 TRBV29-1 CSVTGEPNYGYTF
TRBJ1-5 TRBV6-2/TRBV6-3 CASSLIGQGAGQPQHF
TRBJ2-5 TRBV20-1 CSARVAGVQETQYF
TRBJ2-7 TRBV6-5 CASSFQGAKQYF
TRBJ2-7 TRBV19 CATQPQGARSYEQYF
TRBJ1-5 TRBV7-8 CASSADILVGSNQPQHF
TRBJ1-5 TRBV3-1 CASSQFRRDQPQDF
TRBJ1-2 TRBV19 CASSPNRDANYGYTF
TRBJ2-5 TRBV24-1 CATGSGGTQYF
TRBJ1-2 TRBV7-8 CASSLVAAQPNYGYTF
TRBJ2-6 TRBV6-2/TRBV6-3 CASRRPEISGANVLTF
TRBJ1-2 TRBV29-1 CSVEEWGLYGYTF
TRBJ2-7 TRBV5-1 CASSLNGIDEQYF
TRBJ1-2 TRBV6-5 CASSYLGTGGGYTF
TRBJ1-2 TRBV6-2/TRBV6-3 CASTINGLAAGYTF
TRBJ2-5 TRBV5-6 CASSFVTSYGETQYF
TRBJ2-3 TRBV2 CASRTDRRSTDTQYF
TRBJ1-1 TRBV20-1 CSARDPVSGATEAFF
TRBJ1-3 TRBV11-1 CASSLGGSGQSASGNTIYF
TRBJ2-5 TRBV6-1 CASSGGGGGETQYF
TRBJ1-5 TRBV5-5 CASSLLTGVPQHF
TRBJ2-7 TRBV20-1 CSARDTFSGVTNSYEQYF
TRBJ1-1 TRBV5-1 CASSLLGGTEAFF
TRBJ2-6 TRBV6-2/TRBV6-3 CASTGGAGHSGANVLTF
TRBJ2-1 TRBV6-4 CASSDSGTSGYNEQFF
TRBJ1-2 TRBV29-1 CSVIRGSYGYTF
TRBJ2-5 TRBV6-1 CASSGENRGGRETQYF
TRBJ2-7 TRBV12-3/TRBV12-4 CASSITGGGSYEQYF
TRBJ1-2 TRBV12-3/TRBV12-4 CASSPDRAPYGYTF
TRBJ2-7 TRBV7-9 CASSLDPGRYEQYF
TRBJ1-1 TRBV4-1 CASSQDDRGNTEAFF
TRBJ1-2 TRBV12-3/TRBV12-4 CASTEGQGVYGYTF
TRBJ1-5 TRBV7-8 CASSLNRWGLNSNQPQHF
TRBJ2-7 TRBV6-2/TRBV6-3 CASSEPGTGAYEQYF
TRBJ1-1 TRBV6-1 CASSEQPRRATEAFF
TRBJ1-1 TRBV12-5 CASGLPPTDMNTEAFF
TRBJ2-7 TRBV12-3/TRBV12-4 CASSRERGDSYEQYF
TRBJ1-2 TRBV3-1 CASSAGLGYTF
TRBJ1-5 TRBV18 CASSVTGDGNQPQHF
TRBJ2-6 TRBV19 CASSIKRANVLTF